Listed below are T cell receptor beta chains from one sample, sequenced in a study of blood T cell repertoires in COVID-19. Only in-frame clones appear in the TCRdb table, and some are missing; sequencing was by immunoSEQ multiplex PCR. Among nearly 400,000 clones listed, about 90% were seen once. The sample consisted of PBMCs or T cells enriched from blood (not recorded which). The receptors here all came from a woman in her 30s who had recovered from COVID-19. Both conserved end residues are part of each CDR3. A D gene is named only where the DNA matches it firmly. A row's size may be missing; if present it is once, few, many or a size class.

J gene	D gene	V gene	CDR3 length	clone size	CDR3 DNA	CDR3 protein
TRBJ2-1	TRBD2	TRBV11-3	16	-	TGTGCCAGCAGTGCGATGGGGACTAGCGGGTACAATGAGCAGTTCTTC	CASSAMGTSGYNEQFF
TRBJ2-7	TRBD1	TRBV2	14	-	TGTGCCAGCAGTTTCGGGACAGTCTTTTACGAGCAGTACTTC	CASSFGTVFYEQYF
TRBJ2-7	TRBD2	TRBV9	14	once	TGTGCCAGCAGCGTAGCTGGCGGGGGCTACGAGCAGTACTTC	CASSVAGGGYEQYF
TRBJ2-7	-	TRBV23-1	16	-	TGCGCCAGCAGTCAACGACAGACAGAGACCACCTACGAGCAGTACTTC	CASSQRQTETTYEQYF
TRBJ1-1	-	TRBV13	13	-	TGTGCCAGCAGCTCCCGGTGGGCCCCTGGAGCTTTCTTT	CASSSRWAPGAFF
TRBJ1-5	-	TRBV10-3	14	-	TGTGCCATCAGACAGGATAATAGCAATCAGCCCCAGCATTTT	CAIRQDNSNQPQHF
TRBJ2-2	-	TRBV10-1	14	-	TGCGCCAGCAGTGATTTCGGAGGGACCGGGGAGCTGTTTTTT	CASSDFGGTGELFF
TRBJ2-7	-	TRBV5-7	14	-	TGTGCCAGCAGCTTGGCAGGGTTAACCTACGAGCAGTACTTC	CASSLAGLTYEQYF
TRBJ2-2	TRBD1	TRBV5-1	16	once	TGCGCCAGCAGCCGTCTGACAGGGGAGAACACCGGGGAGCTGTTTTTT	CASSRLTGENTGELFF
TRBJ1-5	TRBD1	TRBV6-5	13	few	TGTGCCAGTTTTGGACAGGGGGATCAGCCCCAGCATTTT	CASFGQGDQPQHF
TRBJ1-5	-	TRBV2	15	-	TGTGCCAGCAGTTTTAAGCCGGGGGGCGGTCAGCCCCAGCATTTT	CASSFKPGGGQPQHF
TRBJ2-5	-	TRBV5-4	13	once	TGTGCCAGCAGTCAACGGAGACAAGAGACCCAGTACTTC	CASSQRRQETQYF
TRBJ1-1	-	TRBV12-3/TRBV12-4	12	-	TGTGCCAGTCACGAGGGAGGGACTGAAGCTTTCTTT	CASHEGGTEAFF
TRBJ1-1	-	TRBV6-6	13	-	TGTGCCAGCAGTACCGGGACATACACTGAAGCTTTCTTT	CASSTGTYTEAFF